One and the same sample provided the 29 T cell receptor beta chains below, sequenced in a study of response to subunit inactivated influenza vaccine. Via MiXCR, TCRdb re-called the RT-PCR reads, giving one row per CDR3 protein. The top ten hold about a tenth of the sample, which has more than 250,000 distinct CDR3 sequences, 20% to 25% seen once. Sample: PBMCs from blood, taken less than 22 months after vaccination. These receptors all come from a man between 50 and 69 years old who received an inactivated influenza vaccine.

The chain has TRBV19 and TRBJ1-2; no clear D gene. The CDR3 is 14 residues long. V lost 3 bases to trimming and J lost 5 bases, with 13 bases between them. In germline, CDR1 is LNHDA, CDR2 SQIVND (reference sequence). The CDR3 spells CASSIRTFGYGYTF. CDR3 nucleotides: TGTGCCAGTAGTATTCGGACCTTTGGTTATGGCTACACCTTC.

V and J are TRBV5-4 and TRBJ2-5, with TRBD2 matching over 7 bases. CDR3 size: 13 residues. The V gene end was trimmed by 0 bases and the J gene end by 4 bases; junction bases not matched to a gene: 0. The germline gives CDR1 SGHNT, CDR2 YYREEE (reference sequence). CDR3 bases: TGTGCCAGCAGCTTGGTAGCGGGAGAGACCCAGTACTTC. Its translation is CASSLVAGETQYF.

This clonotype appeared a few times. The chain recombines TRBV5-1 with TRBJ2-2, with unresolved D. The germline V gene has CDR1 SGHRS and CDR2 YFSETQ. The CDR3 totals 14 residues. Trimming cost V 4 bases and J 2 bases, with 9 bases left between them. CDR3 in amino acids: CASSRGPNTGELFF. CDR3 bases: TGCGCCAGCAGCCGTGGCCCCAACACCGGGGAGCTGTTTTTT. The whole variable domain, filled in from reference TRBV5-1 and TRBJ2-2, reads KAGVTQTPRYLIKTRGQQVTLSCSPISGHRSVSWYQQTPGQGLQFLFEYFSETQRNKGNFPGRFSGRQFSNSRSEMNVSTLELGDSALYLCASSRGPNTGELFFGEGSRLTVL.

V gene TRBV20-1 combines with J gene TRBJ1-2; 9 nucleotides align to TRBD1. Germline lookup yields CDR1 DFQATT and CDR2 SNEGSKA (reference sequence). The J segment lost 7 bases and the V segment lost 3 bases, leaving 9 bases of the junction unmatched. There are 14 residues in the CDR3. The CDR3 is CSASSGQGISGYTF. The CDR3 nucleotides are TGCAGTGCTAGTTCGGGACAGGGAATTTCTGGCTACACCTTC.

This clonotype was detected a few times. The chain employs TRBV10-3 and TRBJ1-5; D is uncertain. V lost 0 bases and J lost 1, with 13 bases in between. This CDR3 region has 17 residues. Germline assignment: CDR1 ENHRY and CDR2 SYGVKD. The CDR3 here is CAISESNRHGSNQPQHF. The CDR3 coding sequence is TGTGCCATCAGTGAGTCTAACAGACACGGCAGCAATCAGCCCCAGCATTTT.

This clonotype came up a few times. The V call is TRBV12-3 or TRBV12-4, the J call TRBJ1-1; the D gene is possibly TRBD1 (6 bases). V lost 5 bases, J lost 6 bases, and 13 bases lay in between. The CDR3 has 13 residues. For the CDR3, the DNA is TGTGCCAGCAGTCCCACAGGGTTCGCTGAAGCTTTCTTT. Translation: CASSPTGFAEAFF.

This clonotype has more than one count but fewer than ten. The chain employs TRBV7-2 and TRBJ2-5; unclear D gene. V was clipped by 1 base and J by 2 bases, with 8 bases between them. The CDR3 sequence is 14 residues long. Germline-derived CDR1 and CDR2 are SGHTA and FQGNSA. CDR3 nucleotide sequence: TGTGCCAGCAGCTTAGGGTCTAGTCAAGAGACCCAGTACTTC. It is translated as CASSLGSSQETQYF.

The chain is built from TRBV20-1 and TRBJ1-5; TRBD1 is a possible D gene (5 bases). There are 14 residues in the CDR3. Trimming removed 3 bases from V and 10 bases from J, with 19 bases in between. Germline V gene data show CDR1 as DFQATT and CDR2 as SNEGSKA (reference sequence). CDR3 bases: TGCAGTGCTAGCAATGCGGGGGGAACCCCTCCCCAGCATTTT. As protein: CSASNAGGTPPQHF.

This clonotype was observed a handful of times. The chain employs TRBV15 and TRBJ2-3; possible D gene TRBD2, 6 bases. This CDR3 has 15 amino acids. CDR1 LNHNV and CDR2 YYDKDF come from the germline V gene (reference sequence). Trimming pared 1 base from V and 4 bases from J, leaving 12 bases between. CDR3 sequence reads: CATSRVSGGPDTQYF. CDR3 sequence (DNA): TGTGCCACCAGCAGAGTATCCGGGGGACCAGATACGCAGTATTTT. The full variable domain, rest sourced from reference TRBV15 and TRBJ2-3, is DAMVIQNPRYQVTQFGKPVTLSCSQTLNHNVMYWYQQKSSQAPKLLFHYYDKDFNNEADTPDNFQSRRPNTSFCFLDIRSPGLGDTAMYLCATSRVSGGPDTQYFGPGTRLTVL.

This clonotype has a handful of counts. The chain carries TRBV7-9 and TRBJ1-4; TRBD1 is a possible D gene (5 bases). CDR1 is SEHNR, CDR2 FQNEAQ, per germline (reference sequence). V was trimmed by 5 bases and J by 8 bases, leaving 18 bases between them. The CDR3 runs to 15 residues. CDR3 nucleotides: TGTGCCAGCAGCACCGCCAGGGCCGGGGTCGAAAAACTGTTTTTT. Encoded protein: CASSTARAGVEKLFF.

The chain uses TRBV3-1 and TRBJ1-5; D is perhaps TRBD1 or TRBD2 (5 bases each). The J call may be incorrect, as the DNA end agrees better with TRBJ2-3. The CDR3 covers 15 residues. CDR1 LGHDT and CDR2 YNNKEL come from the germline V gene (reference sequence). CDR3 region: CASSQGGAGNQPQYF. As DNA, the CDR3 is TGTGCCAGCAGCCAAGGGGGCGCGGGCAATCAGCCCCAGTATTTT.

There are many counts of this clonotype. The chain has TRBV12-3 or TRBV12-4 and TRBJ2-7; the match to TRBD2 covers 11 bases. The length of the CDR3 is 15 residues. Trimming took 6 bases from V and 1 from J; bases not matched to a gene: 5. CDR3 sequence (DNA): TGTGCCAGCAGCTCAACTAGCGGGGGTTCCTACGAGCAGTACTTC. Its protein product is CASSSTSGGSYEQYF.

The chain couples TRBV20-1 to TRBJ2-3; 8 nucleotides line up with TRBD2. CDR1 is DFQATT and CDR2 is SNEGSKA in the germline V gene (reference sequence). J was trimmed by 2 bases and V by 3 bases; bases with no gene match: 7. The CDR3 totals 15 residues. The CDR3 nucleotides are TGCAGTGCTAGTCCGGGGGGGGCCTACACAGATACGCAGTATTTT. This translates into CSASPGGAYTDTQYF.

V is TRBV7-2 and J is TRBJ2-3; 8 nucleotides align to TRBD2. The CDR3 spans 15 residues. Germline V lookup: CDR1 SGHTA, CDR2 FQGNSA. V was pared by 0 bases and J by 6 bases, with 5 bases of the junction left unmatched. The chain's CDR3 is CASSLAPGGWDTQYF. CDR3 sequence (DNA): TGTGCCAGCAGCTTAGCGCCGGGAGGGTGGGATACGCAGTATTTT.

This clonotype was counted only a few times. The chain links TRBV3-1 to TRBJ2-5, with D tentatively TRBD1 or TRBD2 (6 bases each). The CDR3 totals 15 residues. Trimming cost V 1 base and J 5 bases, with 14 bases left between them. Germline CDR1 reads LGHDT; CDR2 reads YNNKEL (reference sequence). This CDR3 reads CASSQVAGHDETQYF. The CDR3 DNA sequence: TGTGCCAGCAGCCAAGTGGCGGGACACGATGAGACCCAGTACTTC.

This sequence joins TRBV6-2 or TRBV6-3 and TRBJ2-3; perhaps TRBD2 as D (5 bases). Trimming left V 7 bases short and J 6 bases short, with 11 bases between. CDR3 length equals 12 residues. Germline V gene data show CDR1 as MNHEY and CDR2 as SVGEGT. CDR3 DNA: TGTGCCAGCACGGGGAATAGGGATACGCAGTATTTT. It is translated as CASTGNRDTQYF.

V gene TRBV20-1 combines with J gene TRBJ1-6; D is uncertain. The CDR3 covers 14 residues. Germline loops: CDR1 DFQATT, CDR2 SNEGSKA (reference sequence). V was trimmed by 1 base and J by 3 bases, leaving 7 bases between them. The CDR3 loop reads CSARAQVYNSPLHF. Here the CDR3 DNA reads TGCAGTGCTAGAGCGCAGGTCTATAATTCACCCCTCCACTTT.

This clonotype was detected many times. The CDR3 is CSVEEGAKNIQYF. Here the CDR3 DNA reads TGCAGTGTCGAAGAAGGGGCCAAAAACATTCAGTACTTC. The chain recombines TRBV29-1 with TRBJ2-4; the D is unclear. Germline CDR1 and CDR2: SQVTM and ANQGSEA. The length of the CDR3 is 13 residues.

In DNA form, the CDR3 reads TGTGCCAGCAGCGCGGGCGGGACGGGGGACTACAATGAGCAGTTCTTC. This encodes CASSAGGTGDYNEQFF. This sequence joins TRBV7-6 and TRBJ2-1; D is possibly TRBD2 (6 bases). CDR1 is SGHVS and CDR2 is FNYEAQ in the germline V gene. V lost 5 bases and J lost 3, with 17 bases in between. The CDR3 consists of 16 residues. The complete variable domain, with remaining parts taken from reference TRBV7-6 and TRBJ2-1, reads GAGVSQSPRYKVTKRGQDVALRCDPISGHVSLYWYRQALGQGPEFLTYFNYEAQQDKSGLPNDRFSAERPEGSISTLTIQRTEQRDSAMYRCASSAGGTGDYNEQFFGPGTRLTVL.

V and J are TRBV20-1 and TRBJ1-3; D unresolved. Germline lookup yields CDR1 DFQATT and CDR2 SNEGSKA (reference sequence). V lost 0 bases and J lost 2, with 11 bases in between. This CDR3 is 15 amino acids long. The CDR3 region has the DNA TGCAGTGCTAGAGATCCCCGGGTTCCTGGAAACACCATATATTTT. Translated: CSARDPRVPGNTIYF.

The rearrangement joins TRBV12-3 or TRBV12-4 to TRBJ2-1; 7 positions match TRBD2. V was clipped by 6 bases and J by 9 bases; unmatched bases: 14. This CDR3 contains 15 residues. The CDR3 is CASSGVASGEGEQFF. In DNA, the CDR3 is TGTGCCAGCAGCGGGGTGGCAAGCGGGGAAGGTGAGCAGTTCTTC.

The chain links TRBV6-5 to TRBJ1-1; 8 positions agree with TRBD1. CDR1 is MNHEY and CDR2 is SVGAGI in the germline V gene. Trimming removed 2 bases from V and 2 bases from J; junction bases left unmatched: 4. The CDR3 sequence is 15 residues long. The CDR3 spells CASSYRAGGNTEAFF. The CDR3 DNA sequence: TGTGCCAGCAGTTACCGGGCAGGGGGCAACACTGAAGCTTTCTTT.

The chain couples TRBV2 to TRBJ1-5; perhaps TRBD1 as D (5 bases). This CDR3 has 12 residues. Between the trimmed V and J ends, which lost 1 base and 11 bases, there was a span of 9 bases. Germline V CDR1 and CDR2: SNHLY, FYNNEI. Here the CDR3 reads CASSEGGVAQHF. In DNA, the CDR3 is TGTGCCAGCAGTGAAGGGGGGGTGGCCCAGCATTTT.

This clonotype was picked up many times. The junction shows a germline mismatch at one end, possibly a read error. This rearrangement joins TRBV7-7 to TRBJ2-5; no definite D call. This CDR3 has 16 residues. From germline, CDR1 is SSHAT and CDR2 FNYEAQ (reference sequence). This CDR3 reads CASSLGRLIGKETQYF. The CDR3 nucleotides read TGTGCTAGCAGCTTAGGACGCCTCATAGGGAAAGAGACCCAGTACTTC.

This clonotype occurred a few times. The chain employs TRBV9 and TRBJ1-3; D gene uncertain. The CDR3 is made up of 16 amino acids. The germline V and J ends were trimmed by 0 bases and 1 base, with 11 bases remaining between them. In germline, CDR1 is SGDLS, CDR2 YYNGEE. CDR3 in amino acids: CASSVDPGTSGNTIYF. CDR3 nucleotides: TGTGCCAGCAGCGTAGATCCCGGTACGTCTGGAAACACCATATATTTT.

This clonotype was found many times. The rearrangement joins TRBV4-2 to TRBJ1-2; possibly TRBD1 for D (5 bases). The germline V gene has CDR1 LGHNA and CDR2 YNFKEQ. V was cut by 0 bases and J by 4 bases, with 15 bases left in between. This CDR3 has 16 residues. CDR3 in DNA: TGTGCCAGCAGCCAAGATACCGGTCCGGGGACCTATGGCTACACCTTC. Protein: CASSQDTGPGTYGYTF.

This clonotype was seen at least ten times. V usage is TRBV12-3 or TRBV12-4 and J usage is TRBJ1-1; D perhaps matches TRBD1 (5 bases). V was trimmed by 4 bases and J by 4 bases, leaving 16 bases between them. The CDR3 is 15 amino acids. The CDR3, as DNA: TGTGCCAGCAGTTACAGGACGGGGGGAGGCACTGAAGCTTTCTTT. Its translation: CASSYRTGGGTEAFF.

This clonotype occurred a few times. The V and J genes are TRBV20-1 and TRBJ1-5; unclear D gene. This CDR3 spans 13 amino acids. Trimming stripped 1 base from V and 6 bases from J, with 10 bases between. The germline CDR1 and CDR2 sequences are DFQATT and SNEGSKA (reference sequence). CDR3: CSARGTSSQPQHF. CDR3 nucleotides: TGCAGTGCTAGAGGGACGTCTAGTCAGCCCCAGCATTTT.

This chain uses TRBV18 with TRBJ2-5, with TRBD1 identical over 8 bases. This CDR3 has 16 residues. CDR1 is KGHSH, CDR2 LQKENI, per germline. J gave up 5 bases and V 3 bases, and 11 bases lay outside the gene matches. DNA for the CDR3: TGTGCCAGCTCACCGACAGGGGCTCTATTGATGGAGACCCAGTACTTC. It yields the protein CASSPTGALLMETQYF.